The 25 T cell receptor beta chains below were found in one sample sequenced in a study of T cell changes during pregnancy in multiple sclerosis. TCRdb's copy holds only in-frame clones and misses some; the assay was immunoSEQ multiplex PCR. The table records 20,000 or so clones, 86% of them present only once. Here the sequenced sample was CD8+ T cells from peripheral blood mononuclear cells, taken in the third trimester of pregnancy. The source is a female donor in good health, enrolled as a control in a pregnancy study.

The V call is TRBV27, the J call TRBJ2-1, with 11 nucleotides matching TRBD2. CDR1 is MNHEY, CDR2 SMNVEV, per germline (reference sequence). Germline trimming cut 6 bases from V and 5 bases from J; bases unmatched to any gene: 3. The CDR3 totals 14 residues. The CDR3 nucleotides read TGTGCCAGCAGCGGGACTAGCGGAAACAATGAGCAGTTCTTC. Translation: CASSGTSGNNEQFF.

The chain is built from TRBV9 and TRBJ2-3; 8 bases line up with TRBD2. The V segment lost 0 bases and the J segment 8 bases; nucleotides outside the gene matches: 8. Germline values: CDR1 SGDLS, CDR2 YYNGEE. This CDR3 has 15 amino acids. The chain's CDR3 is CASSVDSRGGGTQYF. The CDR3 bases are TGTGCCAGCAGCGTAGATAGTCGGGGGGGCGGTACGCAGTATTTT.

The chain carries TRBV4-3 and TRBJ2-7, with D perhaps TRBD1 (5 bases). Germline V CDR1 and CDR2: LGHNA, YSLEER. Between the trimmed V and J ends, which lost 1 base and 2 bases, there was a span of 15 bases. The CDR3 runs 16 residues. CDR3 protein: CASSQAPRAQAYEQYF. CDR3 DNA: TGCGCCAGCAGCCAAGCTCCTCGAGCACAGGCCTACGAGCAGTACTTC.

The chain carries TRBV28 and TRBJ1-1; perhaps TRBD1 as D (5 bases). The CDR3 covers 12 residues. Trimming cost V 8 bases and J 0 bases, with 7 bases left between them. CDR1 is MDHEN, CDR2 SYDVKM, per germline. The CDR3 reads CASQTVNTEAFF. The CDR3 nucleotides are TGTGCCAGCCAGACAGTGAACACTGAAGCTTTCTTT. The full variable domain, completed using reference TRBV28 and TRBJ1-1, is DVKVTQSSRYLVKRTGEKVFLECVQDMDHENMFWYRQDPGLGLRLIYFSYDVKMKEKGDIPEGYSVSREKKERFSLILESASTNQTSMYLCASQTVNTEAFFGQGTRLTVV.

DNA of the CDR3: TGTGCCAGTATGGGGCGGACAGACTCCACCGGGGAGCTGTTTTTT. Its protein is CASMGRTDSTGELFF. V gene TRBV19 combines with J gene TRBJ2-2, with a weak D call TRBD1 (6 bases). V lost 7 bases to trimming and J lost 4 bases, with 16 bases between them. The CDR3 is 15 amino acids. Germline V CDR1 and CDR2: LNHDA, SQIVND (reference sequence).

V and J are TRBV6-6 and TRBJ2-5, with a tentative D call TRBD2 (6 bases). The ends were cut back, 5 bases at V and 5 bases at J, with 9 bases in the middle. CDR1 and CDR2 from the germline V gene are MNHNY and SVGAGI (reference sequence). CDR3 length: 12 amino acids. Written as DNA, the CDR3 is TGTGCCAGCAGTCTTGGGAGGGAGACCCAGTACTTC. Protein sequence: CASSLGRETQYF.

The chain combines TRBV27 with TRBJ2-6; D ambiguous. The CDR3 consists of 13 residues. Germline loops: CDR1 MNHEY, CDR2 SMNVEV (reference sequence). V shed 7 bases and J shed 0 bases, with 4 bases lying between them. CDR3: CASNISGANVLTF. The CDR3 nucleotides are TGTGCCAGCAACATCTCTGGGGCCAACGTCCTGACTTTC.

This clone was counted a few times. The V and J genes are TRBV2 and TRBJ1-5; D uncertain. Looked up from germline, CDR1 is SNHLY and CDR2 is FYNNEI. CDR3 length: 13 residues. Trimming pared 8 bases from V and 3 bases from J, leaving 11 bases between. The CDR3 DNA follows: TGTGCCAGCTTAAGAGGCTACAATCAGCCCCAGCATTTT. Encoded protein: CASLRGYNQPQHF.

This chain uses TRBV19 with TRBJ2-2, with 9 positions matching TRBD1. The CDR3 covers 15 residues. The V gene's germline CDR1 is LNHDA and CDR2 SQIVND (reference sequence). The J segment lost 1 base and the V segment lost 7 bases, leaving 4 bases of the junction unmatched. The DNA of the CDR3 is TGTGCCAGTACTCAGGACAGGGGGAACACCGGGGAGCTGTTTTTT. Translating it yields CASTQDRGNTGELFF. Combining the CDR3 with reference TRBV19 and TRBJ2-2 gives the whole variable domain DGGITQSPKYLFRKEGQNVTLSCEQNLNHDAMYWYRQDPGQGLRLIYYSQIVNDFQKGDIAEGYSVSREKKESFPLTVTSAQKNPTAFYLCASTQDRGNTGELFFGEGSRLTVL.

The rearrangement links TRBV5-5 to TRBJ2-2; maybe TRBD1 (5 bases). V was pared by 5 bases and J by 7 bases, with 9 bases between. This CDR3 is built from 12 residues. CDR1 SGHKS and CDR2 YYEKEE come from the germline V gene (reference sequence). CDR3 loop: CASRAGNGELFF. The CDR3 DNA reads as TGTGCCAGCAGAGCAGGGAACGGGGAGCTGTTTTTT.

This clone came up once. The rearrangement links TRBV2 to TRBJ2-5; the match to TRBD1 covers 8 bases. V shed 7 bases, J shed 0 bases, and the junction held 10 bases outside the gene matches. Germline V gives CDR1 SNHLY, CDR2 FYNNEI. The CDR3 covers 16 residues. This CDR3 is CASIPGRTGYQETQYF. In DNA form, the CDR3 reads TGTGCCAGCATCCCCGGCCGGACAGGGTACCAAGAGACCCAGTACTTC.

The rearrangement joins TRBV2 to TRBJ1-1, with D hard to call. In germline, CDR1 is SNHLY, CDR2 FYNNEI. CDR3 size: 11 residues. Trimming left V 7 bases short and J 5 bases short, with 8 bases between. This CDR3 reads CASITRTEAFF. The CDR3 DNA follows: TGTGCCAGCATCACGAGAACTGAAGCTTTCTTT.

The genes are TRBV4-3 and TRBJ2-7, with D perhaps matching TRBD1 (5 bases). V lost 0 bases and J 5 bases, leaving 14 bases between the germline ends. Germline V gives CDR1 LGHNA, CDR2 YSLEER. The CDR3 runs to 15 residues. The DNA of the CDR3 is TGCGCCAGCAGCCAAGATCAAGGCAGGGCCAACGAGCAGTACTTC. This gives the protein CASSQDQGRANEQYF.

V is TRBV6-5 and J is TRBJ2-3, with D perhaps matching TRBD2 (7 bases). Trimming stripped 3 bases from V and 3 bases from J, with 16 bases between. Germline values: CDR1 MNHEY, CDR2 SVGAGI. CDR3 size: 16 residues. The CDR3 DNA follows: TGTGCCAGCAGTTATGTGGGGGGGGGCGGAACAGATACGCAGTATTTT. This sequence encodes CASSYVGGGGTDTQYF.

This chain connects TRBV28 to TRBJ1-1, with D tentatively TRBD1 (5 bases). The V gene lost 3 bases and the J gene lost 1 base, with 9 bases spanning the gap. The CDR3 consists of 14 residues. Germline CDR1 is MDHEN and CDR2 is SYDVKM. The CDR3 is CASSLAGRNTEAFF. CDR3 in DNA: TGTGCCAGCAGTTTGGCAGGGCGGAACACTGAAGCTTTCTTT.

The chain carries TRBV10-3 and TRBJ2-1; TRBD1 agrees at 7 bases. Germline assignment: CDR1 ENHRY and CDR2 SYGVKD. Trimming removed 5 bases from V and 1 base from J; junction bases left unmatched: 5. The CDR3 runs to 15 residues. This CDR3 reads CAISSGTASYNEQFF. The DNA for the CDR3 is TGTGCCATCAGTTCCGGGACAGCATCCTACAATGAGCAGTTCTTC.

The chain uses TRBV4-3 and TRBJ2-1, with 12 bases that match TRBD2. After removal of 4 bases from V and 8 bases from J, the junction contained 9 bases not matched to a gene. The germline V gene encodes CDR1 LGHNA and CDR2 YSLEER. The length of the CDR3 is 16 residues. In DNA, the CDR3 is TGCGCCAGCAGCCTGATCCTAGCGGGGGGGCCATATGAGCAGTTCTTC. It specifies CASSLILAGGPYEQFF.

The gene calls are TRBV4-1 and TRBJ2-3, with D possibly being TRBD1 (6 bases). Germline V gene data show CDR1 as MGHRA and CDR2 as YSYEKL. The CDR3 has 14 amino acids. Trimming pared 5 bases from V and 7 bases from J, leaving 16 bases between. The CDR3 reads CASSSEGGRNTQYF. CDR3 coding DNA: TGCGCCAGCAGCTCCGAAGGGGGACGGAATACGCAGTATTTT.

This sequence joins TRBV5-6 and TRBJ1-1, with TRBD1 matching over 7 bases. The V gene end was trimmed by 4 bases and the J gene end by 7 bases; junction bases not matched to a gene: 4. Germline CDR1 reads SGHDT; CDR2 reads YYEEEE. This CDR3 contains 12 residues. DNA of the CDR3: TGTGCCAGCAGCATAGGGACAGTTGAAGCTTTCTTT. This gives the protein CASSIGTVEAFF.

V is TRBV9 and J is TRBJ1-1; TRBD1 matches 8 bases. The CDR3 is 17 amino acids. V trimming: 1 base; J trimming: 0 bases; junction bases outside the gene matches: 8. Per germline, CDR1 SGDLS and CDR2 YYNGEE. CDR3 sequence reads: CASSVSRGPPMNTEAFF. The CDR3 nucleotides read TGTGCCAGCAGCGTAAGCAGGGGGCCCCCCATGAACACTGAAGCTTTCTTT. The whole variable domain, remainder taken from reference TRBV9 and TRBJ1-1, is DSGVTQTPKHLITATGQRVTLRCSPRSGDLSVYWYQQSLDQGLQFLIQYYNGEERAKGNILERFSAQQFPDLHSELNLSSLELGDSALYFCASSVSRGPPMNTEAFFGQGTRLTVV.

The chain uses TRBV9 and TRBJ2-5; a weak D match, TRBD2 (6 bases). There are 12 residues in the CDR3. V shed 3 bases and J shed 5 bases, with 8 bases lying between them. Germline-derived CDR1 and CDR2 are SGDLS and YYNGEE. CDR3 DNA sequence: TGTGCCAGCAGCGGCCGGGGGGAGACCCAGTACTTC. Protein: CASSGRGETQYF.

The J gene is TRBJ2-7, the V gene TRBV7-3; 9 bases are a match to TRBD1. J was trimmed by 4 bases and V by 2 bases; bases with no gene match: 15. The CDR3 sequence is 18 residues long. The germline gives CDR1 SGHTA, CDR2 FQGTGA. CDR3 sequence: CASSLAGTGTASDYEQYF. In DNA, the CDR3 is TGTGCCAGCAGCTTAGCCGGGACAGGGACTGCCTCCGATTACGAGCAGTACTTC.

The chain carries TRBV4-1 and TRBJ1-4; TRBD1 is a possible D gene (6 bases). The CDR3 extends over 16 amino acids. Germline V gene lookup returns CDR1 MGHRA and CDR2 YSYEKL. V lost 4 bases to trimming and J lost 10 bases, with 22 bases between them. This CDR3 reads CASSPVKQGGTGKLFF. CDR3 nucleotides: TGCGCCAGCAGCCCCGTAAAACAGGGAGGGACTGGAAAACTGTTTTTT.

The chain employs TRBV7-6 and TRBJ1-1; D is uncertain. Deletions cut 4 bases from V and 7 bases from J, with 7 bases between. CDR3 size: 11 residues. Germline CDR1 is SGHVS and CDR2 is FNYEAQ. The CDR3 loop reads CASSSTLEAFF. The CDR3 DNA sequence: TGTGCCAGCAGCTCTACTCTTGAAGCTTTCTTT. The full variable domain, in which reference TRBV7-6 and TRBJ1-1 provide the parts outside the CDR3, is GAGVSQSPRYKVTKRGQDVALRCDPISGHVSLYWYRQALGQGPEFLTYFNYEAQQDKSGLPNDRFSAERPEGSISTLTIQRTEQRDSAMYRCASSSTLEAFFGQGTRLTVV.

This rearrangement joins TRBV6-5 to TRBJ2-7, with D perhaps matching TRBD2 (5 bases). Trimming pared 2 bases from V and 7 bases from J, leaving 12 bases between. Germline lookup yields CDR1 MNHEY and CDR2 SVGAGI. The CDR3 sequence is 13 residues long. As DNA, the CDR3 is TGTGCCAGCAGTTACACCGGGCCGGGGGAGCAGTACTTC. Translated: CASSYTGPGEQYF.